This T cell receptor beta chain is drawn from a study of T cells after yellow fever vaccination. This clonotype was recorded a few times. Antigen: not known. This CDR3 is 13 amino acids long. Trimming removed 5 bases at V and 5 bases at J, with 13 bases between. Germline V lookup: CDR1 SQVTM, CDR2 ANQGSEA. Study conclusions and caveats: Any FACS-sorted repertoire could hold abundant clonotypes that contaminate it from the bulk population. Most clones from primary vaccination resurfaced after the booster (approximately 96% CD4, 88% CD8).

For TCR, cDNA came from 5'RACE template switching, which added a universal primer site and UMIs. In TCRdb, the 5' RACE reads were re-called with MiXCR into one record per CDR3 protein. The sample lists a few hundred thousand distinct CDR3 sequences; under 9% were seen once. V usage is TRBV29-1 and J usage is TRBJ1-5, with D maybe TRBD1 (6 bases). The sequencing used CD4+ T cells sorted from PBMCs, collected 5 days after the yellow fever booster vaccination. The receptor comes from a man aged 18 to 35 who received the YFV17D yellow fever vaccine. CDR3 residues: CSVWGAPDQPQHF. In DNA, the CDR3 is TGCAGCGTTTGGGGGGCTCCGGATCAGCCCCAGCATTTT.